This TCR beta chain originates from a study of shared clonotypes between healthy human individuals. From germline, CDR1 is MNHEY and CDR2 SMNVEV (reference sequence). The trim removed 3 bases at V and 4 bases at J, leaving 3 bases unmatched. The CDR3 is 14 residues long. Whole-study findings and limits: Generally, naive subsets came out with larger estimated richness than memory subsets.

With respect to this clone: Its specificity is unknown.

Assay execution took place at the deep level. Data came from immunoSEQ multiplex PCR; TCRdb stores just in-frame clones and leaves some out. The sample has approximately 2,300,000 clones; roughly 92% are singletons. Sequenced sample: naive CD4+ T cells from PBMCs. Subset defined: CD45RA+ positively selected. This sequence originates from a man aged 18 to 35 in good health. Some clones in this sample may be carry-over from other donors' samples. The chain joins TRBV27 to TRBJ2-3; 8 bases align to TRBD2. CDR3 loop: CASSLGLVADTQYF. In nucleotides, the CDR3 is TGTGCCAGCAGTTTGGGACTAGTTGCAGATACGCAGTATTTT.